A single sample is the source of the 32 T cell receptor beta chains below, sequenced in a study of CD8+ T cells in alopecia areata. Extracted RNA was reverse transcribed, and the resulting cDNA served as sequencing template. The assay was immunoSEQ multiplex PCR, and TCRdb's table has in-frame clones only and misses some. The table lists about 98,000 clones, around 44% of them singletons. Source material: CD4+ T cells sorted from blood. These receptors all stem from a human donor with alopecia areata.

The V call is TRBV29-1, the J call TRBJ2-2; D unclear. Germline CDR1 and CDR2: SQVTM and ANQGSEA. This CDR3 comprises 13 residues. V lost 5 bases and J lost 3, with 10 bases in between. The CDR3 nucleotides read TGCAGCGTTTTCTTCCCCTACACCGGGGAGCTGTTTTTT. This translates into CSVFFPYTGELFF.

This clone was observed a handful of times. This sequence joins TRBV29-1 and TRBJ1-2; D not certain. CDR1 is SQVTM and CDR2 is ANQGSEA in the germline V gene. This CDR3 comprises 14 residues. V was pared by 4 bases and J by 2 bases, with 14 bases between. CDR3 residues: CSVAQRSLNYGYTF. CDR3 nucleotide sequence: TGCAGCGTTGCACAGAGAAGTCTAAACTATGGCTACACCTTC.

V is TRBV29-1 and J is TRBJ1-1; D is unclear. Trimming took 6 bases from V and 0 from J, leaving 11 bases between them. This CDR3 has 13 amino acids. The germline gives CDR1 SQVTM, CDR2 ANQGSEA. CDR3 residues: CSVSGRLNTEAFF. In DNA form, the CDR3 reads TGCAGCGTGTCAGGACGACTGAACACTGAAGCTTTCTTT.

This clone has only a few counts. The gene calls are TRBV29-1 and TRBJ2-7, with a possible D match to TRBD1 (5 bases). Germline V gene lookup returns CDR1 SQVTM and CDR2 ANQGSEA. The CDR3 is 14 amino acids. V lost 7 bases and J lost 5, with 21 bases in between. Here the CDR3 DNA reads TGCAGCGCCACCGTCGCGCAGGGTGGGAACGAGCAGTACTTC. Residues: CSATVAQGGNEQYF.

V and J are TRBV28 and TRBJ1-5; D gene unclear. The CDR3 is 12 amino acids. Germline assignment: CDR1 MDHEN and CDR2 SYDVKM. V was pared by 4 bases and J by 6 bases, with 7 bases between. CDR3 amino acids: CASSWVSQPQHF. The CDR3 coding sequence is TGTGCCAGCAGTTGGGTGAGTCAGCCCCAGCATTTT.

Worth noting for this clone: Different DNA sequences within this sample yield the same CDR3. V usage is TRBV5-1 and J usage is TRBJ2-1; D not certain. The V and J ends lost 0 bases and 5 bases respectively, with 6 bases between them. The germline V gene encodes CDR1 SGHRS and CDR2 YFSETQ. CDR3 size: 13 residues. The CDR3 DNA reads as TGCGCCAGCAGCTTGGGCCGAGACAATGAGCAGTTCTTC. Its protein product is CASSLGRDNEQFF.

V is TRBV5-1 and J is TRBJ2-5; no firm D call. From germline, CDR1 is SGHRS and CDR2 YFSETQ. V was cut by 3 bases and J by 3 bases, with 9 bases left in between. The CDR3 consists of 13 residues. CDR3: CASSSGHKETQYF. The CDR3 coding sequence is TGCGCCAGCAGCTCCGGGCACAAAGAGACCCAGTACTTC.

CDR3 loop: CASSLEGSRFDEQFF. The CDR3 DNA follows: TGCGCCAGCAGCTTGGAGGGGAGTCGCTTTGATGAGCAGTTCTTC. The V gene is TRBV5-1, the J gene TRBJ2-1; D possibly uses TRBD1 or TRBD2 (5 bases each). The CDR3 is made up of 15 amino acids. The germline gives CDR1 SGHRS, CDR2 YFSETQ. V gave up 0 bases and J gave up 8 bases, with 15 bases separating them.

Here the CDR3 DNA reads TGTGCCAGCAGTGGGACATCCTACGAGCAGTACTTC. Translated: CASSGTSYEQYF. The chain uses TRBV6-6 and TRBJ2-7; weak D call: TRBD1 (6 bases). Per the germline V gene, CDR1 is MNHNY and CDR2 is SVGAGI (reference sequence). Trimming pared 5 bases from V and 1 base from J, leaving 6 bases between. This CDR3 has 12 amino acids.

This clone came up a few times. The rearrangement joins TRBV29-1 to TRBJ2-7; 10 bases agree with TRBD1. Unmatched junction bases numbered 8, after V lost 6 bases and J lost 3 bases. Germline V gene sequence: CDR1 SQVTM, CDR2 ANQGSEA. This CDR3 contains 14 residues. CDR3 coding DNA: TGCAGCGTGGCGCACGGACAGGGGGTCTACGAGCAGTACTTC. It yields the protein CSVAHGQGVYEQYF.

This rearrangement joins TRBV5-1 to TRBJ2-3; D possibly corresponds to TRBD2 (7 bases). CDR1 and CDR2 (germline): SGHRS, YFSETQ. V shed 3 bases and J shed 0 bases, with 14 bases lying between them. This CDR3 is 16 amino acids long. The CDR3 protein is CASSYAGAKSTDTQYF. CDR3 DNA sequence: TGCGCCAGCAGCTACGCGGGGGCCAAAAGCACAGATACGCAGTATTTT. The variable domain in full, with the rest retrieved from reference TRBV5-1 and TRBJ2-3, is KAGVTQTPRYLIKTRGQQVTLSCSPISGHRSVSWYQQTPGQGLQFLFEYFSETQRNKGNFPGRFSGRQFSNSRSEMNVSTLELGDSALYLCASSYAGAKSTDTQYFGPGTRLTVL.

V and J are TRBV29-1 and TRBJ1-2; a weak D match, TRBD1 (6 bases). V lost 3 bases and J lost 7, with 18 bases in between. The germline V gene has CDR1 SQVTM and CDR2 ANQGSEA. The CDR3 spans 14 residues. The CDR3 nucleotides are TGCAGCGTTGATAACGGGGGGCGCGGGATTGGCTACACCTTC. Amino acid sequence: CSVDNGGRGIGYTF.

The chain joins TRBV20-1 to TRBJ2-1; no reliable D call. Trimming shortened V by 5 bases and J by 7 bases, and 9 bases separated the two germline ends. Germline loops: CDR1 DFQATT, CDR2 SNEGSKA (reference sequence). This CDR3 is 11 amino acids long. The CDR3 DNA follows: TGCAGTGCTTTAGTAACGAATGAGCAGTTCTTC. Amino acids: CSALVTNEQFF.

This chain connects TRBV29-1 to TRBJ2-1; 10 bases match TRBD2. V trimming: 0 bases; J trimming: 4 bases; junction bases outside the gene matches: 6. CDR3 length equals 16 residues. Per the germline V gene, CDR1 is SQVTM and CDR2 is ANQGSEA. In DNA, the CDR3 is TGCAGCGTTGAAGATCTTAGAGCGGGAGGGTACAATGAGCAGTTCTTC. Translated, it gives CSVEDLRAGGYNEQFF.

The chain couples TRBV29-1 to TRBJ1-1, with D possibly matching TRBD1 (5 bases). Between the trimmed V and J ends, which lost 2 bases and 7 bases, there was a span of 14 bases. CDR1 and CDR2 from the germline V gene are SQVTM and ANQGSEA. There are 13 residues in the CDR3. The CDR3 loop reads CSVESGAVVEAFF. The DNA of the CDR3 is TGCAGCGTTGAATCCGGGGCCGTGGTTGAAGCTTTCTTT.

This clone has more than one count but fewer than ten. This chain connects TRBV29-1 to TRBJ1-1; TRBD1 agrees at 10 bases. The CDR3 is 12 residues long. V shed 7 bases, J shed 8 bases, and the junction held 7 bases outside the gene matches. Germline CDR1 is SQVTM and CDR2 is ANQGSEA. CDR3 bases: TGCAGCGCTGCGACAGGGGGCATGGAAGCTTTCTTT. This codes for CSAATGGMEAFF. Looking up the rest from reference TRBV29-1 and TRBJ1-1 gives the full variable domain: SAVISQKPSRDICQRGTSLTIQCQVDSQVTMMFWYRQQPGQSLTLIATANQGSEATYESGFVIDKFPISRPNLTFSTLTVSNMSPEDSSIYLCSAATGGMEAFFGQGTRLTVV.

This chain links TRBV2 with TRBJ2-1; TRBD2 matches 11 bases. Germline CDR1 and CDR2: SNHLY and FYNNEI. Losses at the gene ends were 2 bases for V and 8 bases for J; bases not matched to a gene: 5. This CDR3 is built from 15 residues. The CDR3 loop is CASSELLAGGDEQFF. The CDR3 DNA follows: TGTGCCAGCAGTGAACTTCTAGCGGGAGGAGATGAGCAGTTCTTC.

J is TRBJ1-1 and V is TRBV11-1, with a tentative D call TRBD1 (5 bases). Between the trimmed V and J ends, which lost 3 bases and 0 bases, there was a span of 8 bases. Germline lookup yields CDR1 SGHAT and CDR2 FQDESV (reference sequence). The CDR3 runs 14 residues. The CDR3 here is CASSLGLMNTEAFF. The CDR3 DNA reads TGTGCCAGCAGCTTGGGACTTATGAACACTGAAGCTTTCTTT.

The sample holds a few counts of this clone. The chain carries TRBV29-1 and TRBJ2-1; D gene ambiguous. The germline V and J ends were trimmed by 1 base and 4 bases, with 8 bases remaining between them. From germline, CDR1 is SQVTM and CDR2 ANQGSEA. This CDR3 contains 13 residues. The CDR3 region has the DNA TGCAGCGTTGAAGTGTATCAGTACAATGAGCAGTTCTTC. Amino acids: CSVEVYQYNEQFF.

This clone showed up just a few times. V usage is TRBV5-1 and J usage is TRBJ2-1; 7 positions agree with TRBD1. The V gene end was trimmed by 1 base and the J gene end by 1 base; junction bases not matched to a gene: 8. Germline V CDR1 and CDR2: SGHRS, YFSETQ. This CDR3 has 17 amino acids. The CDR3 region has the DNA TGCGCCAGCAGCTTGCGTGTAGGGGGCGCTTCCTACAATGAGCAGTTCTTC. Translation gives CASSLRVGGASYNEQFF.

This chain uses TRBV4-1 with TRBJ2-3; D may match TRBD1 or TRBD2 (5 bases each). Germline V gene data show CDR1 as MGHRA and CDR2 as YSYEKL. V gave up 5 bases and J gave up 4 bases, with 13 bases separating them. The CDR3 runs 14 residues. The CDR3 DNA sequence: TGCGCCAGCAGCTCCGCCCGGGGCGCAGATACGCAGTATTTT. Protein sequence: CASSSARGADTQYF.

This clone is a singleton in its sample. The rearrangement uses TRBV6-6 and TRBJ2-7; TRBD1 matches 8 bases. The germline V gene has CDR1 MNHNY and CDR2 SVGAGI (reference sequence). V shed 6 bases and J 0 bases; nucleotides not matched to a gene: 7. The CDR3 runs to 15 residues. The CDR3: CASSRHRGSSYEQYF. CDR3 DNA: TGTGCCAGCAGCCGACACAGGGGGAGCTCCTACGAGCAGTACTTC.

The gene calls are TRBV29-1 and TRBJ2-5; 8 bases align to TRBD2. The CDR3 length is 14 residues. V shed 6 bases, J shed 5 bases, and the junction held 11 bases outside the gene matches. Germline CDR1 and CDR2: SQVTM and ANQGSEA. Written as DNA, the CDR3 is TGCAGCGTGAAGCGGGGGAGGATTCGGGAGACCCAGTACTTC. Translated, it gives CSVKRGRIRETQYF.

The chain employs TRBV28 and TRBJ2-5; TRBD1 aligns across 7 bases. V dropped 5 bases and J dropped 10; count of bases not matched to a gene: 13. The CDR3 sequence is 14 residues long. Germline values: CDR1 MDHEN, CDR2 SYDVKM. The CDR3 coding sequence is TGTGCCAGCAGTATCCAGGACAGGCCGAGTGGCCAGTACTTC. Encoded protein: CASSIQDRPSGQYF.

The V gene is TRBV11-2, the J gene TRBJ2-5; D call uncertain. Germline CDR1 reads SGHAT; CDR2 reads FQNNGV. V lost 0 bases and J lost 1, with 9 bases in between. The CDR3 is made up of 15 amino acids. The CDR3 is CASSLDSAGQETQYF. DNA of the CDR3: TGTGCCAGCAGCTTAGATTCGGCAGGCCAAGAGACCCAGTACTTC.

The chain couples TRBV29-1 to TRBJ2-1, with 10 nucleotides matching TRBD2. Trimming took 6 bases from V and 6 from J; bases not matched to a gene: 8. The CDR3 has 14 amino acids. From germline, CDR1 is SQVTM and CDR2 ANQGSEA. The CDR3 region is CSVAPGLARNEQFF. The CDR3 region has the DNA TGCAGCGTGGCACCGGGACTAGCGCGCAATGAGCAGTTCTTC.

The chain recombines TRBV5-1 with TRBJ2-5; no clear D gene. The germline gives CDR1 SGHRS, CDR2 YFSETQ. Trimming stripped 4 bases from V and 5 bases from J, with 9 bases between. This CDR3 is 12 amino acids long. The CDR3 DNA reads as TGCGCCAGCAGCCTTTCGGTCGAGACCCAGTACTTC. This sequence encodes CASSLSVETQYF.

This sequence joins TRBV6-5 and TRBJ2-7; 9 bases fit TRBD2. V was pared by 6 bases and J by 5 bases, with 8 bases of the junction left unmatched. Germline V lookup: CDR1 MNHEY, CDR2 SVGAGI. This CDR3 comprises 14 residues. The CDR3 DNA follows: TGTGCCAGCAGGAGGGGGACTAGCAACGACGAGCAGTACTTC. Translated: CASRRGTSNDEQYF.

This clone was seen more than once but under ten times. The chain is built from TRBV29-1 and TRBJ1-1, with D unclear. This CDR3 is built from 12 residues. V dropped 8 bases and J dropped 6 bases, with 16 bases sitting between them. CDR1 is SQVTM, CDR2 ANQGSEA, per germline. The CDR3: CSPLGGYPEAFF. CDR3 nucleotides: TGCAGCCCGTTGGGTGGGTACCCTGAAGCTTTCTTT. The complete variable domain, with remaining parts taken from reference TRBV29-1 and TRBJ1-1, reads SAVISQKPSRDICQRGTSLTIQCQVDSQVTMMFWYRQQPGQSLTLIATANQGSEATYESGFVIDKFPISRPNLTFSTLTVSNMSPEDSSIYLCSPLGGYPEAFFGQGTRLTVV.

This chain joins TRBV15 and TRBJ2-1; D is undetermined. This CDR3 comprises 16 residues. Trimming shortened V by 0 bases and J by 3 bases, and 12 bases separated the two germline ends. The germline gives CDR1 LNHNV, CDR2 YYDKDF (reference sequence). DNA of the CDR3: TGTGCCACCAGCAGAGATCGCGTCTCGGGCTACAATGAGCAGTTCTTC. It is translated as CATSRDRVSGYNEQFF.

This clone was seen just once. The chain combines TRBV6-1 with TRBJ2-4, with D unresolved. V lost 6 bases, J lost 7 bases, and 13 bases lay in between. Germline lookup yields CDR1 MNHNS and CDR2 SASEGT. The CDR3 totals 13 residues. The CDR3 sequence: CASSTAQMNIQYF. The CDR3 coding sequence is TGTGCCAGCAGCACCGCCCAAATGAACATTCAGTACTTC.

V gene TRBV2 combines with J gene TRBJ2-1; 8 nucleotides match TRBD2. This CDR3 region has 16 residues. Trimming took 6 bases from V and 1 from J; bases not matched to a gene: 8. CDR1 SNHLY and CDR2 FYNNEI come from the germline V gene. This CDR3 is CASRAGELGSYNEQFF. CDR3 in DNA: TGTGCCAGCAGAGCGGGGGAGCTAGGGTCCTACAATGAGCAGTTCTTC.